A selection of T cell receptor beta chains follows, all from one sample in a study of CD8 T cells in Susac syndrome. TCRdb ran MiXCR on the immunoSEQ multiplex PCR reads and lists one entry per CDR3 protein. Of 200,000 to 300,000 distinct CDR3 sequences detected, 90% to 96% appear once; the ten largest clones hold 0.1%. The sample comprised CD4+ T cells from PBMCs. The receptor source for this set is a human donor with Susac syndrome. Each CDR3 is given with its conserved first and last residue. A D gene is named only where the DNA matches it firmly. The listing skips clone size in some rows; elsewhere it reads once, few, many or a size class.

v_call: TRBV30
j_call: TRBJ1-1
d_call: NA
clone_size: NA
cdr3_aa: CAGTGSYFSEAFF
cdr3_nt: TGTGCCGGAACCGGATCCTACTTTTCTGAAGCTTTCTTT

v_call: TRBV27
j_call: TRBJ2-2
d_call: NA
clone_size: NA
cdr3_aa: CATTGELFF
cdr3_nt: TGTGCCACTACCGGGGAGCTGTTTTTT

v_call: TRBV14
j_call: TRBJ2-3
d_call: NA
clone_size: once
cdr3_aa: CASSLLGGTAGGDTQYF
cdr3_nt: TGTGCCAGCAGCCTCCTGGGCGGGACCGCCGGTGGAGATACGCAGTATTTT

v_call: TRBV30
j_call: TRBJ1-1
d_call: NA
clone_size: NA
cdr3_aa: CAWSPLNGEATEAFF
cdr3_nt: TGTGCCTGGAGTCCACTGAATGGGGAGGCCACTGAAGCTTTCTTT

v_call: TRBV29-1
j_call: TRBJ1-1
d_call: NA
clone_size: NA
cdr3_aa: CSTRGKNTEAFF
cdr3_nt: TGCAGCACCAGAGGGAAGAACACTGAAGCTTTCTTT

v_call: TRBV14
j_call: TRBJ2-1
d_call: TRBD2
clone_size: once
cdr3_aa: CASSPIVGLALNEQFF
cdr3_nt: TGTGCCAGCAGCCCAATAGTGGGACTAGCGCTTAATGAGCAGTTCTTC

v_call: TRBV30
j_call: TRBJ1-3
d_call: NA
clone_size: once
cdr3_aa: CASPAGGSGNTIYF
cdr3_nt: TGTGCCTCTCCCGCGGGCGGCTCTGGAAACACCATATATTTT

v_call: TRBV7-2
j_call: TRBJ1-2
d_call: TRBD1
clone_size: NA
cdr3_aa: CASSLNTGGVGYTF
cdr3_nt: TGTGCCAGCAGCCTAAATACAGGGGGTGTTGGCTACACCTTC

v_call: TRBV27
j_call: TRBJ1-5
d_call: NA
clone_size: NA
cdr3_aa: CASASGWVDQPQHF
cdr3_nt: TGTGCCAGCGCATCCGGGTGGGTGGATCAGCCCCAGCATTTT

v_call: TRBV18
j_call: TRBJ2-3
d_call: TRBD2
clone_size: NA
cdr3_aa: CASSPTSGIDTQYF
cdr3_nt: TGTGCCAGCTCACCGACTAGCGGGATAGATACGCAGTATTTT

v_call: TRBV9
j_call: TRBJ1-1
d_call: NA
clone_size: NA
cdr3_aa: CASSVKPNTEAFF
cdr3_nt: TGTGCCAGCAGCGTGAAGCCGAACACTGAAGCTTTCTTT

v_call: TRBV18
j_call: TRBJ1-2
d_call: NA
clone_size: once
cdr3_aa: CASSPKQKDGYTF
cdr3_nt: TGTGCCAGCTCACCAAAGCAGAAGGATGGCTACACCTTC

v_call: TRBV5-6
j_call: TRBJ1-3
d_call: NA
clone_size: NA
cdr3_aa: CASSRSLQGPGNTIYF
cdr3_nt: TGTGCCAGCAGCAGATCGCTTCAGGGCCCCGGAAACACCATATATTTT

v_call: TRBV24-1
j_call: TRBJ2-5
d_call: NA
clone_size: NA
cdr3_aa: CATSDLAVQETQYF
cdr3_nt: TGTGCCACCAGTGATTTGGCCGTTCAAGAGACCCAGTACTTC

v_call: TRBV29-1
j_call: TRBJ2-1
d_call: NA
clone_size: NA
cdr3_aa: CSVDPPGMTYNEQFF
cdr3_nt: TGCAGCGTTGATCCGCCAGGGATGACCTACAATGAGCAGTTCTTC

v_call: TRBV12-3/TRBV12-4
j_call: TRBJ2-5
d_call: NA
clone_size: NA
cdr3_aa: CASSLVEETQYF
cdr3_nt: TGTGCCAGCAGTTTGGTAGAAGAGACCCAGTACTTC

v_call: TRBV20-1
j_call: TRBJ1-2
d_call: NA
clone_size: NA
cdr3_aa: CSSTDYGYTF
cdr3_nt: TGCAGTAGCACAGACTATGGCTACACCTTC

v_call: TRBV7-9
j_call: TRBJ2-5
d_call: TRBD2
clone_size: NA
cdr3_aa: CASSLGGSEETQYF
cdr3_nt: TGTGCCAGCAGCTTGGGCGGGAGTGAAGAGACCCAGTACTTC

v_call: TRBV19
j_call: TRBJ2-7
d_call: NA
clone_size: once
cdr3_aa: CASSIRGVSPYEQYF
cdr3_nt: TGTGCCAGTAGTATACGTGGCGTCTCACCCTACGAGCAGTACTTC

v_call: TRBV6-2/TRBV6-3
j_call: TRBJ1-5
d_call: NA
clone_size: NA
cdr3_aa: CASQAASNQPQHF
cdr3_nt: TGTGCCAGCCAGGCAGCCAGCAATCAGCCCCAGCATTTT

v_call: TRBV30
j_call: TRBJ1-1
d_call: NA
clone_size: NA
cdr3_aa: CAWTAGGPNTEAFF
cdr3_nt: TGTGCCTGGACCGCGGGGGGCCCCAACACTGAAGCTTTCTTT

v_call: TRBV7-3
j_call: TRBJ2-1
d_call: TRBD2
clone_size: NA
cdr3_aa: CASSAGLAGVSEQFF
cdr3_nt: TGTGCCAGCAGCGCCGGACTAGCGGGAGTAAGTGAGCAGTTCTTC

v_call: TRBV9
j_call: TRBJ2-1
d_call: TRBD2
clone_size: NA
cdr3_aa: CASSVSTSGKPAEQFF
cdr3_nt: TGTGCCAGCAGCGTTTCCACTAGCGGGAAGCCAGCTGAGCAGTTCTTC

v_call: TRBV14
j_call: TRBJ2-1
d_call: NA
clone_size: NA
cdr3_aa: CASSSRDLYNEQFF
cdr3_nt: TGTGCCAGCAGTTCCCGGGATCTCTACAATGAGCAGTTCTTC

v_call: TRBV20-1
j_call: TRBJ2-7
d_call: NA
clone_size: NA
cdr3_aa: CSAPGTDFRYEQYF
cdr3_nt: TGCAGTGCTCCAGGGACCGACTTTCGATACGAGCAGTACTTC

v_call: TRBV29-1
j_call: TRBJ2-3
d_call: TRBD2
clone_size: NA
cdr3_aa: CSVAGAGIDTQYF
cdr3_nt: TGCAGCGTTGCTGGAGCGGGAATAGATACGCAGTATTTT

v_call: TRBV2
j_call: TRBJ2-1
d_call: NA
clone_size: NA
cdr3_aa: CASSAGQAEFF
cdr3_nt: TGTGCCAGCAGCGCAGGGCAGGCGGAGTTCTTC

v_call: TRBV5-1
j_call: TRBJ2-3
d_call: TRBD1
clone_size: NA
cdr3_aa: CASSGGTGGTDTQYF
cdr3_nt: TGCGCCAGCAGCGGCGGGACAGGGGGCACAGATACGCAGTATTTT

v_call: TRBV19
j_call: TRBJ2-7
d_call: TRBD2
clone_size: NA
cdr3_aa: CASSPSGSPYEQYF
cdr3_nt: TGTGCCAGTAGTCCGAGCGGGAGTCCCTACGAGCAGTACTTC

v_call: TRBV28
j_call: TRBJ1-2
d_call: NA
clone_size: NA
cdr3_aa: CASREGSGYTF
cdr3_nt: TGTGCCAGCAGAGAAGGATCTGGCTACACCTTC

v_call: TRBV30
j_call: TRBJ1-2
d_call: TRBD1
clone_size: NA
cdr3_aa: CAWNTGTGPYGYTF
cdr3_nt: TGTGCCTGGAATACCGGGACAGGGCCCTATGGCTACACCTTC

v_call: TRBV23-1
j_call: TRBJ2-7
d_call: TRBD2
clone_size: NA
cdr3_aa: CASSQSRGLAGPYEQYF
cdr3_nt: TGCGCCAGCAGTCAAAGCCGGGGACTAGCGGGGCCCTACGAGCAGTACTTC

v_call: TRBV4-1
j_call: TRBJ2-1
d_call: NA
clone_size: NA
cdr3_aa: CASSQRDSGTWDEQFF
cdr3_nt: TGCGCCAGCAGCCAGCGGGACAGTGGGACCTGGGATGAGCAGTTCTTC

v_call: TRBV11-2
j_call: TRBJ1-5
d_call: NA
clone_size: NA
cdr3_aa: CASSLEGASNQPQHF
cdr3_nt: TGTGCCAGCAGCTTAGAAGGGGCTAGCAATCAGCCCCAGCATTTT

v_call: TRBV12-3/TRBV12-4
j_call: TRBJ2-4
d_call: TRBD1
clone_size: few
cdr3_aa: CASSFSGQGGNIQYF
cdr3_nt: TGTGCCAGCAGTTTCTCGGGACAGGGTGGGAACATTCAGTACTTC

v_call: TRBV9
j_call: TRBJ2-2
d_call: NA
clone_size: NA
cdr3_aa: CASSVLPDSNTGELFF
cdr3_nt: TGTGCCAGCAGCGTACTACCCGACTCGAACACCGGGGAGCTGTTTTTT

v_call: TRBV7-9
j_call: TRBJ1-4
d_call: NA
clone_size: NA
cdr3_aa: CASSLGFEKLFF
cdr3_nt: TGTGCCAGCAGCTTAGGATTTGAAAAACTGTTTTTT

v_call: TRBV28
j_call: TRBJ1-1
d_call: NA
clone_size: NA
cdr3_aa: CASSSPMNTEAFF
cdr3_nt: TGTGCCAGCAGCTCCCCCATGAACACTGAAGCTTTCTTT

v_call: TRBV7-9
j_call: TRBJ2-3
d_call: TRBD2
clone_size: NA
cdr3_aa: CASSPQLAGATDTQYF
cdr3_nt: TGTGCCAGCAGCCCCCAACTAGCGGGAGCTACAGATACGCAGTATTTT

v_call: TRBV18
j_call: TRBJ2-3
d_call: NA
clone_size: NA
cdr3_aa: CASTSLRTGTDTQYF
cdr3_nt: TGTGCCTCCACGTCGCTCCGGACAGGCACAGATACGCAGTATTTT

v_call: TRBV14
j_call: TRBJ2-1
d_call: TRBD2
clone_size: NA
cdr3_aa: CASSQGGLAGFPGQFF
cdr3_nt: TGTGCCAGCAGCCAAGGAGGACTAGCGGGATTTCCAGGGCAGTTCTTC

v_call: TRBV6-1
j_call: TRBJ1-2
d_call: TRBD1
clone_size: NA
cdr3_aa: CASTRDRGTLNYGYTF
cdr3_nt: TGTGCCAGCACCAGGGACAGGGGAACCTTAAACTATGGCTACACCTTC

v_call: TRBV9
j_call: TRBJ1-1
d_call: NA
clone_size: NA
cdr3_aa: CASSAQMNTEAFF
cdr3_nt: TGTGCCAGCAGCGCCCAGATGAACACTGAAGCTTTCTTT

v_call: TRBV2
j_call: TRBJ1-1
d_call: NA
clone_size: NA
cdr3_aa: CASSGYSGQAEAFF
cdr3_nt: TGTGCCAGCAGTGGCTACAGCGGCCAAGCTGAAGCTTTCTTT

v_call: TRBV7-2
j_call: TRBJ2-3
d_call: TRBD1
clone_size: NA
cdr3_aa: CASSPRTGDTDTQYF
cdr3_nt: TGTGCCAGCAGCCCACGGACAGGGGACACAGATACGCAGTATTTT

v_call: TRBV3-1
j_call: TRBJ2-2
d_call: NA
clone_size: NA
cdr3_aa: CASSQRSGRGTGELFF
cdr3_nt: TGTGCCAGCAGCCAAAGGTCAGGCAGGGGCACCGGGGAGCTGTTTTTT

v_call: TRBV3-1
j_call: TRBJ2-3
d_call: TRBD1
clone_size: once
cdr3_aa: CASSFGTANTDTQYF
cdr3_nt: TGTGCCAGCAGCTTCGGGACAGCAAACACAGATACGCAGTATTTT

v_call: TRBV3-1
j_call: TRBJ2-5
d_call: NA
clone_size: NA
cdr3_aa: CASSQVPLRRETQYF
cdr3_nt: TGTGCCAGCAGCCAAGTCCCCTTAAGACGGGAGACCCAGTACTTC

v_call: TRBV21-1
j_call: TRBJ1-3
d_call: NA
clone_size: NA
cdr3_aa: CALFRDLGQGSGNTIYF
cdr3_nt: TGTGCCTTGTTCAGAGATTTAGGACAGGGCTCTGGAAACACCATATATTTT